One and the same sample provided the 5 T cell receptor beta chains below, sequenced in a study of blood T cell repertoires in COVID-19. TCRdb keeps only in-frame clones here, not all; method: immunoSEQ multiplex PCR. The sample carries roughly 300,000 clones, nearly 90% recorded once. Sequenced input: PBMCs or T cells enriched from blood (not recorded which). The receptors stem from a woman aged 25 to 39 who had recovered from COVID-19.

The chain employs TRBV4-1 and TRBJ2-6; 7 nucleotides line up with TRBD1. J lost 0 bases, V lost 5 bases, and 4 bases had no gene match. This CDR3 spans 16 amino acids. CDR1 and CDR2 (germline): MGHRA, YSYEKL. CDR3 protein: CASSYDRDSGANVLTF. CDR3 nucleotide sequence: TGCGCCAGCAGCTATGACAGGGACTCTGGGGCCAACGTCCTGACTTTC.

The CDR3, as DNA: TGTGCCAGCAGCGTAGGAGCAGGGGGCCTCTACGAGCAGTACTTC. Translated: CASSVGAGGLYEQYF. V gene TRBV9 combines with J gene TRBJ2-7, with TRBD1 matching over 8 bases. With 0 bases clipped from V and 3 bases from J, the junction kept 5 bases outside the gene matches. Germline CDR1 SGDLS, CDR2 YYNGEE. The CDR3 loop spans 15 amino acids. Together with reference TRBV9 and TRBJ2-7, the CDR3 gives the full variable domain: DSGVTQTPKHLITATGQRVTLRCSPRSGDLSVYWYQQSLDQGLQFLIQYYNGEERAKGNILERFSAQQFPDLHSELNLSSLELGDSALYFCASSVGAGGLYEQYFGPGTRLTVT.

This clone was seen once. The chain links TRBV4-1 to TRBJ1-1; perhaps TRBD1 as D (5 bases). In germline, CDR1 is MGHRA, CDR2 YSYEKL. Trimming pared 1 base from V and 2 bases from J, leaving 11 bases between. This CDR3 region has 15 residues. The CDR3 loop reads CASSQVGTRNTEAFF. Here the CDR3 DNA reads TGCGCCAGCAGCCAAGTAGGGACTCGCAACACTGAAGCTTTCTTT.

The chain recombines TRBV6-5 with TRBJ1-2, with TRBD1 matching 9 bases. J lost 10 bases, V lost 4 bases, and 10 bases had no gene match. The CDR3 runs 14 residues. CDR1 and CDR2 from the germline V gene are MNHEY and SVGAGI. The CDR3 loop is CASSSPGQGMPYTF. CDR3 in DNA: TGTGCCAGCAGTTCACCGGGACAGGGTATGCCCTACACCTTC.

Here the CDR3 DNA reads TGTGCCAGTAGTACCCGGACAGGGATGAACACTGAAGCTTTCTTT. Translating it yields CASSTRTGMNTEAFF. This chain links TRBV19 with TRBJ1-1; TRBD1 matches 8 bases. The CDR3 runs 15 residues. V lost 4 bases to trimming and J lost 0 bases; unmatched junction nucleotides: 4. Germline lookup yields CDR1 LNHDA and CDR2 SQIVND (reference sequence).